This T cell receptor (beta chain) came from a study of T cell responses to AZD1222 COVID-19 vaccine. The table came from immunoSEQ multiplex PCR; TCRdb's copy has only in-frame clones and leaves some out. Of about 150,000 clones detected, just over 90% appear once; the ten largest clones hold over 1.5%. Looked up from germline, CDR1 is SGHTA and CDR2 is FQGNSA. The CDR3 is 15 residues long. Deletions cut 1 base from V and 7 bases from J, with 16 bases between. This specimen consisted of peripheral blood, obtained on day 0 of AZD1222 vaccination. The receptor comes from an adult in good health. The rearrangement uses TRBV7-2 and TRBJ1-2; TRBD1 is a possible D gene (5 bases). The CDR3 nucleotides read TGTGCCAGCAGCTTAGATTGGGGGAGGGAGTCTGGCTACACCTTC. Amino acids: CASSLDWGRESGYTF.